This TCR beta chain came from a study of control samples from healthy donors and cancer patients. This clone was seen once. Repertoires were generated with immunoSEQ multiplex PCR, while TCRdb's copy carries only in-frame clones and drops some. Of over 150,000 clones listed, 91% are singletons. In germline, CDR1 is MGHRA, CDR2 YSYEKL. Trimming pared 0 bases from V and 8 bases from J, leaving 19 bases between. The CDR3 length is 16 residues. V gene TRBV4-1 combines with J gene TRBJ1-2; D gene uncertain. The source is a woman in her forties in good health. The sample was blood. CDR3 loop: CASSQDQYSALEGYTF. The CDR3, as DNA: TGCGCCAGCAGCCAAGATCAATACAGCGCCTTAGAAGGCTACACCTTC.